The T cell receptor (beta chain) under discussion was sequenced for a study of blood T cell repertoires in COVID-19. The overall study: From the United States, Italy and Spain came samples of acute and convalescent COVID-19. The cDNA or gDNA used as material had been derived from T cells, B-cell-depleted T cells, or PBMCs.

The CDR3 extends over 12 amino acids. In germline, CDR1 is MDHEN, CDR2 SYDVKM. V trimming: 8 bases; J trimming: 3 bases; junction bases outside the gene matches: 2. Authors' data handling: Amplification of reference gene primers provided the estimated nucleated cell counts. Sequenced by immunoSEQ multiplex PCR; TCRdb stores in-frame clones only, minus some. The V and J calls and the clone size are those of that table, but D and trimming were determined from the DNA. The table has approximately 210,000 clones, approximately 81% seen once. Sequenced input: peripheral blood. The receptor comes from a man between 25 and 39 years old with active or convalescent COVID-19. The V call is TRBV28, the J call TRBJ1-2; TRBD1 agrees at 8 bases. The CDR3 here is CASGQGHYGYTF. CDR3 nucleotides: TGTGCCAGCGGACAGGGTCACTATGGCTACACCTTC.